This T cell receptor (beta chain) came from a study of shared clonotypes between healthy human individuals. Study-wide context: Three plates each covered CD4 naive and memory; CD8 naive two, CD8 memory one. Study-wide findings and caveats: Estimated clonotype richness was generally higher in naive than memory subsets.

As for this clone: Its antigen is currently unknown.

None of the donors, who were healthy HIV-negative adults, had recently had acute infections or vaccinations. Division of CD4+ cells produced a CD45RA+ naive subset and a CD45RA-negative memory subset. Produced via immunoSEQ multiplex PCR; TCRdb's table is partial and in-frame only. The sample holds about 1 million clones, 75% seen once. The specimen was memory CD4+ T cells sorted from blood. The sample's subset: CD45RA-negative fraction. This sequence originates from a man younger than 30 in good health.

The CDR3: CASSAGQERAEKLFF. CDR3 coding DNA: TGCGCCAGCAGCGCGGGACAGGAGCGGGCTGAAAAACTGTTTTTT. The chain couples TRBV5-1 to TRBJ1-4; 8 bases are shared with TRBD1. From germline, CDR1 is SGHRS and CDR2 YFSETQ. The J segment lost 7 bases and the V segment lost 4 bases, leaving 9 bases of the junction unmatched. The CDR3 spans 15 residues.